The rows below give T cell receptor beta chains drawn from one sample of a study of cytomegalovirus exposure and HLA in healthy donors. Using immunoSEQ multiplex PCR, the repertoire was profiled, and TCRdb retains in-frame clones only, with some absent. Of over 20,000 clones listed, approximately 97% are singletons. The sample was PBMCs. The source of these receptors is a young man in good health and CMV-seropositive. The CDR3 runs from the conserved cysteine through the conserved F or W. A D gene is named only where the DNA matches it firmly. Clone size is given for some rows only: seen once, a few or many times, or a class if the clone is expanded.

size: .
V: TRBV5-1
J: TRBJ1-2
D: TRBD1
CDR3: CASSLEGQNYGYTF
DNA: TGCGCCAGCAGCTTGGAGGGACAGAACTATGGCTACACCTTC

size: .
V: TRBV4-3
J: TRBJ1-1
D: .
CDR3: CASSRTPGSGLTEAFF
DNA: TGCGCCAGTTCCCGGACTCCAGGTTCTGGCTTAACTGAAGCTTTCTTT

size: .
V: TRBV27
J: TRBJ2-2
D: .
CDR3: CASSFLVTGELFF
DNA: TGTGCCAGCAGTTTCCTAGTGACCGGGGAGCTGTTTTTT

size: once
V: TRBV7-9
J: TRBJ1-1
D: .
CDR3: CASSLWRGPETEAFF
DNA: TGTGCCAGCAGCTTATGGCGGGGTCCCGAAACTGAAGCTTTCTTT

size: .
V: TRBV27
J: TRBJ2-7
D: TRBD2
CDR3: CASSPLPTSGSSYEQYF
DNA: TGTGCCAGCAGTCCCCTACCAACTAGCGGGAGTTCGTACGAGCAGTACTTC

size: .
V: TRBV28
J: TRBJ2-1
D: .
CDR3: CASSLFGGGIENEQFF
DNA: TGTGCCAGCAGTTTATTCGGGGGTGGTATTGAAAACGAGCAGTTCTTC

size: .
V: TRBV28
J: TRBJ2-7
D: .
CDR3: CASSPSPGASVSSYEQYF
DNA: TGTGCCAGCAGTCCCTCTCCTGGGGCTAGCGTGAGCTCCTACGAGCAGTACTTC

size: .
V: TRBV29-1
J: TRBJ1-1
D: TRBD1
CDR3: CSVRDSFEAEAFF
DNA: TGCAGCGTTAGGGACAGTTTTGAGGCTGAAGCTTTCTTT

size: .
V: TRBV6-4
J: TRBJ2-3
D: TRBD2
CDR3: CASSPLAGGPDTQYF
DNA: TGTGCCAGCAGTCCTCTAGCGGGAGGGCCCGATACGCAGTATTTT

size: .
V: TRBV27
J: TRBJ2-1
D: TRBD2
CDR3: CASSLTLAGGPQDEQFF
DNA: TGTGCCAGCAGTTTAACACTAGCGGGAGGGCCACAGGATGAGCAGTTCTTC